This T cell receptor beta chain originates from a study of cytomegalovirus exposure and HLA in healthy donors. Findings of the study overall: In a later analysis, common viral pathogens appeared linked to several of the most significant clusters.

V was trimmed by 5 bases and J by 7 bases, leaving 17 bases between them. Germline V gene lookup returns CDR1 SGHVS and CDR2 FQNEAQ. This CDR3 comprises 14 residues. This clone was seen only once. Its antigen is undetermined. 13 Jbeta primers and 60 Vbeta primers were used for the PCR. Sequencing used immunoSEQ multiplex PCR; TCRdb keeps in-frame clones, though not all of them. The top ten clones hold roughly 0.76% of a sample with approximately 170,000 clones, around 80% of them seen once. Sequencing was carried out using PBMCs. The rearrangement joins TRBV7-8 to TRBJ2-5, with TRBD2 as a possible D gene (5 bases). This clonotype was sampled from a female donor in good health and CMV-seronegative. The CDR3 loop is CASSPRSGPRTQYF. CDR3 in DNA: TGTGCCAGCAGCCCGAGGAGCGGCCCCCGGACCCAGTACTTC.